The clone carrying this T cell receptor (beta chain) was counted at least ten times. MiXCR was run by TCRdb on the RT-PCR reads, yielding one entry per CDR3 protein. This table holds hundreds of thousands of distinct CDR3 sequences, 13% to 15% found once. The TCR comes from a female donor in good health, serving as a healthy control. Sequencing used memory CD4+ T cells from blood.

The CDR3 nucleotides are TGCAGCGCAGAGACTAGCTCCTACGAGCAGTACTTC. Translation: CSAETSSYEQYF. V is TRBV29-1 and J is TRBJ2-7; the D gene is possibly TRBD2 (6 bases). The V end was cut by 7 bases, the J end by 0 bases, with 10 bases between. Germline lookup yields CDR1 SQVTM and CDR2 ANQGSEA. CDR3 size: 12 residues.